The present T cell receptor beta chain was sequenced within a study of OX40 agonist ivuxolimab in advanced cancers. V was trimmed by 5 bases and J by 0 bases, leaving 16 bases between them. Germline V gene data show CDR1 as LNHDA and CDR2 as SQIVND (reference sequence). The CDR3 is made up of 16 amino acids. As for this clone: As yet, its antigen is unknown.

The study, taken as a whole, reports: Among the nonresponders, some also had low normalized T-cell clonal expansion.

TCRdb keeps only in-frame clones here, not all; method: immunoSEQ multiplex PCR. This sample yields some 150,000 clones, of which approximately 90% are seen a single time; around 0.99% belongs to the top ten. The sample was CD4+ or CD8+ T cells sorted from blood, taken in a trial of the OX40 agonist ivuxolimab. The clonotype comes from an adult with an advanced solid tumor such as melanoma, head and neck, liver or kidney cancer. The chain joins TRBV19 to TRBJ1-2; possibly TRBD1 for D (6 bases). CDR3 nucleotide sequence: TGTGCCAGTAGTGTGACAGGACCCTCCCCTAACTATGGCTACACCTTC. The encoded protein is CASSVTGPSPNYGYTF.